A single sample is the source of the 22 T cell receptor beta chains below, sequenced in a study of blood T cell repertoires in COVID-19. The protocol was immunoSEQ multiplex PCR, while the TCRdb copy is restricted to in-frame clones and leaves out a portion. The repertoire holds some 100,000 clones, with approximately 86% as singletons. Material for sequencing was peripheral blood. The origin of the receptors is a man aged 50 to 59 with active or convalescent COVID-19.

This clone has just one count. The chain links TRBV25-1 to TRBJ2-3; 10 bases agree with TRBD1. The CDR3 loop spans 18 amino acids. Germline V CDR1 and CDR2: MGHDK, SYGVNS. V shed 4 bases and J 6 bases; nucleotides not matched to a gene: 16. CDR3 sequence reads: CASSAAPGQGSSEDTQYF. The CDR3 nucleotides are TGTGCCAGCAGTGCCGCCCCGGGACAGGGGTCCTCAGAGGATACGCAGTATTTT.

This chain connects TRBV2 to TRBJ2-3; unclear D gene. CDR1 and CDR2 from the germline V gene are SNHLY and FYNNEI. This CDR3 has 15 residues. Trimming stripped 7 bases from V and 3 bases from J, with 17 bases between. CDR3 coding DNA: TGTGCCAGCAAGAGACACAATGACGGTACAGATACGCAGTATTTT. It encodes CASKRHNDGTDTQYF.

The chain employs TRBV11-3 and TRBJ2-5; no clear D gene. The CDR3 extends over 14 amino acids. Deletions cut 0 bases from V and 2 bases from J, with 7 bases between. Germline V gene lookup returns CDR1 SGHNT and CDR2 YENEEA. The CDR3 sequence: CASSLDNRQETQYF. CDR3 coding DNA: TGTGCCAGCAGCTTAGATAACAGACAAGAGACCCAGTACTTC.

The chain carries TRBV19 and TRBJ2-7, with D possibly being TRBD2 (5 bases). CDR3 size: 15 residues. Trimming removed 1 base from V and 2 bases from J, with 12 bases in between. Germline V lookup: CDR1 LNHDA, CDR2 SQIVND (reference sequence). As DNA, the CDR3 is TGTGCCAGTAGTATAGGGACTTCCGTTCCCTACGAGCAGTACTTC. Translating it yields CASSIGTSVPYEQYF.

V is TRBV9 and J is TRBJ2-1, with TRBD1 identical over 8 bases. Germline CDR1 and CDR2: SGDLS and YYNGEE. Trimming at V came to 2 bases and at J to 0 bases, leaving 1 base not matched to a gene. This CDR3 has 15 amino acids. CDR3 protein: CASSVTGDSYNEQFF. For the CDR3, the DNA is TGTGCCAGCAGCGTGACAGGGGACTCCTACAATGAGCAGTTCTTC.

The gene calls are TRBV2 and TRBJ2-7, with 7 bases matching TRBD1. V trimming: 4 bases; J trimming: 2 bases; junction bases outside the gene matches: 2. This CDR3 has 13 amino acids. Germline CDR1 SNHLY, CDR2 FYNNEI. Here the CDR3 reads CASSGQGTYEQYF. The CDR3 DNA sequence: TGTGCCAGCAGTGGACAGGGAACCTACGAGCAGTACTTC.

The chain is built from TRBV5-8 and TRBJ1-5; D is ambiguous. CDR1 is SGHTS, CDR2 YDEGEE, per germline. V was cut by 0 bases and J by 7 bases, with 8 bases left in between. The CDR3 sequence is 13 residues long. CDR3 amino acids: CASSLVPGQPQHF. Written as DNA, the CDR3 is TGTGCCAGCAGCTTGGTTCCCGGGCAGCCCCAGCATTTT.

CDR3 sequence (DNA): TGTGCCAGCAGGCCCGGGACAGGGGTTAACGATGAGCAGTTCTTC. Translation gives CASRPGTGVNDEQFF. The chain links TRBV7-2 to TRBJ2-1, with 10 bases fitting TRBD1. Germline V lookup: CDR1 SGHTA, CDR2 FQGNSA. The length of the CDR3 is 15 residues. J lost 8 bases, V lost 6 bases, and 10 bases had no gene match.

The rearrangement joins TRBV7-9 to TRBJ2-5, with 7 nucleotides matching TRBD1. Unmatched junction bases numbered 10, after V lost 5 bases and J lost 4 bases. This CDR3 region has 15 residues. Germline CDR1 reads SEHNR; CDR2 reads FQNEAQ (reference sequence). This chain's CDR3 is CASSNSKQGRETQYF. Written as DNA, the CDR3 is TGTGCCAGCAGCAACTCAAAACAGGGGCGAGAGACCCAGTACTTC.

The V call is TRBV2, the J call TRBJ1-5, with TRBD1 identical over 7 bases. CDR3 length: 15 amino acids. The trim removed 6 bases at V and 0 bases at J, leaving 5 bases unmatched. Per germline, CDR1 SNHLY and CDR2 FYNNEI. CDR3 residues: CASSIDRDSNQPQHF. CDR3 bases: TGTGCCAGCAGCATAGACAGGGATAGCAATCAGCCCCAGCATTTT.

The genes are TRBV9 and TRBJ2-5, with D possibly matching TRBD2 (5 bases). Germline V lookup: CDR1 SGDLS, CDR2 YYNGEE. Trimming took 0 bases from V and 4 from J, leaving 16 bases between them. The CDR3 is made up of 16 amino acids. The CDR3 DNA follows: TGTGCCAGCAGCGTAGTAGGTACACGCGGAGGAGAGACCCAGTACTTC. This gives the protein CASSVVGTRGGETQYF. Variable domain in full (rest from reference TRBV9 and TRBJ2-5): DSGVTQTPKHLITATGQRVTLRCSPRSGDLSVYWYQQSLDQGLQFLIQYYNGEERAKGNILERFSAQQFPDLHSELNLSSLELGDSALYFCASSVVGTRGGETQYFGPGTRLLVL.

Only one count was recorded for this clone. The chain recombines TRBV11-3 with TRBJ2-1, with 9 positions matching TRBD2. This CDR3 region has 15 residues. Per germline, CDR1 SGHNT and CDR2 YENEEA. The trim removed 7 bases at V and 5 bases at J, leaving 9 bases unmatched. DNA for the CDR3: TGTGCCAGCACACAAGGGACTAGCAGAAACAATGAGCAGTTCTTC. Encoded protein: CASTQGTSRNNEQFF.

CDR3 region: CAWSASRTGGTEKLFF. DNA for the CDR3: TGTGCCTGGAGCGCATCACGGACAGGGGGGACCGAAAAACTGTTTTTT. The J gene is TRBJ1-4, the V gene TRBV30; 10 positions match TRBD1. CDR3 length equals 16 residues. Trimming cost V 3 bases and J 8 bases; bases outside gene matches: 12. The germline gives CDR1 GTSNPN, CDR2 SVGIG (reference sequence).

The CDR3 reads CASSRGSQPQHF. CDR3 coding DNA: TGTGCCAGCAGTAGGGGGAGCCAGCCCCAGCATTTT. This chain uses TRBV12-3 or TRBV12-4 with TRBJ1-5; a weak D match, TRBD1 (6 bases). V lost 5 bases and J lost 7, with 9 bases in between. CDR3 length: 12 residues.

The chain uses TRBV18 and TRBJ2-3; TRBD1 matches at 9 bases. Trimming took 4 bases from V and 3 from J; bases not matched to a gene: 2. The CDR3 extends over 14 amino acids. Looked up from germline, CDR1 is KGHSH and CDR2 is LQKENI. CDR3 loop: CASSRTGVTDTQYF. CDR3 sequence (DNA): TGTGCCAGCTCACGGACAGGGGTGACAGATACGCAGTATTTT.

The chain uses TRBV6-5 and TRBJ2-7; D perhaps matches TRBD1 (6 bases). Per the germline V gene, CDR1 is MNHEY and CDR2 is SVGAGI. V shed 7 bases and J shed 3 bases, with 13 bases lying between them. The CDR3 sequence is 13 residues long. CDR3 bases: TGTGCCAGCACGCAGGGGTCATTCTACGAGCAGTACTTC. Translating gives CASTQGSFYEQYF.

This clone is a singleton in its sample. This chain uses TRBV5-5 with TRBJ2-5; D may be TRBD1 (5 bases). With 4 bases removed from V and 1 base from J, the gap between germline ends came to 8 bases. CDR3 size: 13 residues. Germline loops: CDR1 SGHKS, CDR2 YYEKEE (reference sequence). CDR3 DNA: TGTGCCAGCAGCAGAGACAGCCAAGAGACCCAGTACTTC. Residues: CASSRDSQETQYF.

The CDR3 here is CASSGAGGVSYNEQFF. DNA of the CDR3: TGTGCCAGCAGTGGAGCGGGAGGGGTCTCCTACAATGAGCAGTTCTTC. J is TRBJ2-1 and V is TRBV25-1, with 10 bases matching TRBD2. J lost 0 bases, V lost 4 bases, and 3 bases had no gene match. Germline V gene sequence: CDR1 MGHDK, CDR2 SYGVNS. The CDR3 is 16 residues long.

V gene TRBV10-2 combines with J gene TRBJ1-5; D is unclear. The CDR3 is made up of 13 amino acids. Germline CDR1 and CDR2: WSHSY and SAAADI. The V end lost 5 bases, the J end lost 3 bases, and 8 bases lay between the germline ends. Written as DNA, the CDR3 is TGCGCCAGCAGTCGGGTAGACAATCAGCCCCAGCATTTT. This sequence encodes CASSRVDNQPQHF.

This sequence joins TRBV6-5 and TRBJ1-2; tentatively, D is TRBD1 (6 bases). This CDR3 is built from 13 residues. Trimming cost V 6 bases and J 4 bases, with 12 bases left between them. CDR1 and CDR2 from the germline V gene are MNHEY and SVGAGI. CDR3 sequence reads: CASSDRQVYGYTF. In DNA, the CDR3 is TGTGCCAGCAGCGACCGACAGGTCTATGGCTACACCTTC.

The genes are TRBV9 and TRBJ2-1, with D possibly being TRBD2 (5 bases). CDR1 is SGDLS and CDR2 is YYNGEE in the germline V gene. Trimming removed 2 bases from V and 5 bases from J, with 17 bases in between. This CDR3 spans 16 amino acids. The CDR3 protein is CASSVGPGELHNEQFF. The CDR3 bases are TGTGCCAGCAGCGTCGGTCCCGGGGAGCTCCACAATGAGCAGTTCTTC.

J is TRBJ2-1 and V is TRBV6-1; TRBD2 aligns across 15 bases. Per germline, CDR1 MNHNS and CDR2 SASEGT. V trimming: 4 bases; J trimming: 5 bases; junction bases outside the gene matches: 3. This CDR3 is 16 amino acids long. This CDR3 is CASSGTSGRGNNEQFF. The CDR3 DNA reads TGTGCCAGCAGTGGGACTAGCGGGAGGGGAAACAATGAGCAGTTCTTC.